Detailed here is one T cell receptor beta chain. This sample is drawn from a study of cytomegalovirus exposure and HLA in healthy donors. Study summary: In an early release, HLA-typed donors contributed approximately 82 million unique TCR sequences.

13 Jbeta primers and 60 Vbeta primers were used for the PCR. Some clones are missing from TCRdb's copy, which holds only in-frame ones; the method was immunoSEQ multiplex PCR. Among about 190,000 clones, about 80% were seen once, and the ten largest hold about 2%. With 7 bases removed from V and 8 bases from J, the gap between germline ends came to 14 bases. This CDR3 has 13 amino acids. CDR1 is ENHRY and CDR2 is SYGVKD in the germline V gene. This clonotype was obtained from a woman in her 30s in good health and CMV-seronegative. The chain couples TRBV10-3 to TRBJ1-4; D remains ambiguous. Source material: PBMCs. CDR3 protein: CAITAGEGEKLFF. CDR3 nucleotide sequence: TGTGCCATCACCGCCGGGGAGGGAGAAAAACTGTTTTTT.